A selection of T cell receptor beta chains follows, all from one sample in a study of T cells in Graves' hyperthyroidism and ophthalmopathy. In TCRdb, the multiplex PCR reads were re-called with MiXCR into one record per CDR3 protein. Altogether over 250,000 distinct CDR3 sequences are present, 22% being singletons, with the ten largest covering around 62%. Source material: blood. Every receptor here comes from a man aged 30 to 39 with Graves' ophthalmopathy. Each CDR3 is given with its conserved first and last residue. D genes are given only for firm matches. Clone size is not always given. Where it is, it says once, few, many or a class for expanded clones.

CDR3: CASNPGGGFAEAFF
DNA: TGCGCCAGCAACCCCGGGGGCGGATTCGCTGAAGCTTTCTTT
J: TRBJ1-1
length: 14
D: .
V: TRBV5-1
size: .

CDR3: CASSHLLASGELFF
DNA: TGTGCCAGCAGCCATTTACTAGCGTCCGGGGAGCTGTTTTTT
J: TRBJ2-2
length: 14
D: TRBD2
V: TRBV7-2
size: .

CDR3: CAWSYSSYEQYF
DNA: TGTGCCTGGAGTTACTCTTCCTACGAGCAGTACTTC
J: TRBJ2-7
length: 12
D: .
V: TRBV30
size: many

CDR3: CASSPPTQPRGTEAFF
DNA: TGTGCCAGCAGCCCGCCGACCCAACCTAGGGGCACTGAAGCTTTCTTT
J: TRBJ1-1
length: 16
D: .
V: TRBV28
size: many

CDR3: CASSPSRAGGYNEQFF
DNA: TGTGCCAGCTCACCATCTCGAGCGGGAGGCTACAATGAGCAGTTCTTC
J: TRBJ2-1
length: 16
D: TRBD2
V: TRBV18
size: few

CDR3: CASSEETSRFNEQFF
DNA: TGTGCCAGCAGTGAAGAGACTAGCAGATTCAATGAGCAGTTCTTC
J: TRBJ2-1
length: 15
D: TRBD2
V: TRBV2
size: few

CDR3: CASSEQGASSNYGYTF
DNA: TGTGCCAGCAGTGAACAGGGTGCATCGTCTAACTATGGCTACACCTTC
J: TRBJ1-2
length: 16
D: .
V: TRBV2
size: few

CDR3: CAISGRVKFPYEQYF
DNA: TGTGCCATCAGTGGGAGGGTGAAGTTTCCCTACGAGCAGTACTTC
J: TRBJ2-7
length: 15
D: .
V: TRBV10-3
size: few

CDR3: CSARSSGLGTGELFF
DNA: TGCAGTGCTAGATCTAGCGGGCTCGGCACCGGGGAGCTGTTTTTT
J: TRBJ2-2
length: 15
D: TRBD2
V: TRBV20-1
size: .

CDR3: CASSMGLAGGENEQFF
DNA: TGTGCCAGCAGTATGGGACTAGCGGGAGGGGAAAATGAGCAGTTCTTC
J: TRBJ2-1
length: 16
D: TRBD2
V: TRBV6-2/TRBV6-3
size: .

CDR3: CATSTRLAGGPSHEQYF
DNA: TGTGCCACCAGCACCCGACTAGCGGGAGGGCCGAGCCACGAGCAGTACTTC
J: TRBJ2-7
length: 17
D: TRBD2
V: TRBV15
size: few

CDR3: CASSESGIDYEQYF
DNA: TGTGCCAGCAGTGAATCGGGAATTGACTACGAGCAGTACTTC
J: TRBJ2-7
length: 14
D: .
V: TRBV6-2/TRBV6-3
size: once

CDR3: CASSPRDRVISDIAKNIQYF
DNA: TGTGCCAGCAGCCCGCGGGACAGGGTAATTTCGGACATAGCCAAAAACATTCAGTACTTC
J: TRBJ2-4
length: 20
D: TRBD1
V: TRBV9
size: .

CDR3: CASSQRQGKYEQYF
DNA: TGTGCCAGCAGCCAACGACAGGGGAAGTACGAGCAGTACTTC
J: TRBJ2-7
length: 14
D: TRBD1
V: TRBV3-1
size: many

CDR3: CATSDRLAGATHEQFF
DNA: TGTGCCACCAGTGACCGTCTAGCGGGAGCAACCCATGAGCAGTTCTTC
J: TRBJ2-1
length: 16
D: TRBD2
V: TRBV24-1
size: .

CDR3: CASADSSYNSPLHF
DNA: TGTGCCAGCGCTGACAGCTCCTATAATTCACCCCTCCACTTT
J: TRBJ1-6
length: 14
D: .
V: TRBV6-1
size: few

CDR3: CASSQSPTGRTEAFF
DNA: TGTGCCAGCAGCCAATCCCCGACAGGGAGAACTGAAGCTTTCTTT
J: TRBJ1-1
length: 15
D: TRBD1
V: TRBV14
size: .

CDR3: CASSALGNEQFF
DNA: TGTGCCAGCAGCGCACTAGGAAATGAGCAGTTCTTC
J: TRBJ2-1
length: 12
D: .
V: TRBV9
size: .

CDR3: CASKRDSTDTQYF
DNA: TGCGCCAGCAAGCGGGACAGCACAGATACGCAGTATTTT
J: TRBJ2-3
length: 13
D: TRBD2
V: TRBV5-1
size: many

CDR3: CASSPGLAGPPGELFF
DNA: TGTGCCAGCAGCCCAGGACTAGCGGGGCCCCCCGGGGAGCTGTTTTTT
J: TRBJ2-2
length: 16
D: TRBD2
V: TRBV5-4
size: once

CDR3: CASSLESEQYF
DNA: TGTGCCAGCAGCTTAGAATCCGAGCAGTACTTC
J: TRBJ2-7
length: 11
D: .
V: TRBV11-3
size: many

CDR3: CASSPDDGTQYF
DNA: TGTGCCAGCAGCCCGGACGATGGTACGCAGTATTTT
J: TRBJ2-3
length: 12
D: .
V: TRBV9
size: .

CDR3: CATRLAGGRMHEQFF
DNA: TGTGCCACCAGACTAGCGGGAGGGAGAATGCATGAGCAGTTCTTC
J: TRBJ2-1
length: 15
D: TRBD2
V: TRBV11-3
size: many

CDR3: CASRPGVYGTQYF
DNA: TGTGCCAGCAGGCCCGGGGTGTACGGGACCCAGTACTTC
J: TRBJ2-5
length: 13
D: .
V: TRBV28
size: .

CDR3: CSARQGGQETQYF
DNA: TGCAGTGCTAGACAGGGAGGGCAAGAGACCCAGTACTTC
J: TRBJ2-5
length: 13
D: TRBD2
V: TRBV20-1
size: few

CDR3: CASSLGLAGGSYEQYF
DNA: TGTGCCAGCTCTCTGGGACTAGCGGGAGGATCCTACGAGCAGTACTTC
J: TRBJ2-7
length: 16
D: TRBD2
V: TRBV18
size: few

CDR3: CASSDSDEQFF
DNA: TGTGCCAGCAGTGATTCGGATGAGCAGTTCTTC
J: TRBJ2-1
length: 11
D: .
V: TRBV2
size: few

CDR3: CASSLTTQETQYF
DNA: TGTGCCAGCAGCTTAACTACTCAAGAGACCCAGTACTTC
J: TRBJ2-5
length: 13
D: .
V: TRBV13
size: few

CDR3: CASSLGTGGSNQPQHF
DNA: TGTGCCAGCAGCTTAGGGACCGGAGGGAGCAATCAGCCCCAGCATTTT
J: TRBJ1-5
length: 16
D: .
V: TRBV11-3
size: many

CDR3: CASSISLNTEAFF
DNA: TGTGCCAGTAGTATTTCGCTGAACACTGAAGCTTTCTTT
J: TRBJ1-1
length: 13
D: .
V: TRBV19
size: few

CDR3: CASSDREIAKNIQYF
DNA: TGTGCCAGCAGTGACAGGGAGATAGCCAAAAACATTCAGTACTTC
J: TRBJ2-4
length: 15
D: .
V: TRBV6-1
size: many